The 31 T cell receptor beta chains below were found in one sample sequenced in a study of cytomegalovirus exposure and HLA in healthy donors. PCR primers comprised 60 Vbeta and 13 Jbeta primers. Sequencing was performed with immunoSEQ multiplex PCR; in TCRdb, only in-frame clones are kept and a portion is missing. This sample has 150,000 to 200,000 clones, with around 77% found just once. Input material: PBMCs. These receptors came from a woman between 25 and 40 years old in good health and CMV-seronegative.

The CDR3 loop is CASSLLIAGGPNEQFF. CDR3 coding DNA: TGTGCCAGCAGTTTATTGATAGCGGGGGGGCCCAATGAGCAGTTCTTC. The chain has TRBV27 and TRBJ2-1; 11 nucleotides agree with TRBD2. This CDR3 spans 16 amino acids. Trimming cost V 1 base and J 6 bases; bases outside gene matches: 5. CDR1 and CDR2 from the germline V gene are MNHEY and SMNVEV (reference sequence).

The chain is built from TRBV4-3 and TRBJ2-1; weak D call: TRBD2 (6 bases). Trimming cost V 0 bases and J 7 bases, with 13 bases left between them. The V gene's germline CDR1 is LGHNA and CDR2 YSLEER. The CDR3 has 15 amino acids. The CDR3 region is CASSQDRGRRNEQFF. The DNA for the CDR3 is TGCGCCAGCAGCCAAGATCGTGGGAGGAGGAATGAGCAGTTCTTC.

The chain joins TRBV5-1 to TRBJ1-4; maybe TRBD1 (6 bases). This CDR3 is built from 16 residues. The germline gives CDR1 SGHRS, CDR2 YFSETQ. Trimming cost V 1 base and J 5 bases, with 15 bases left between them. This CDR3 is CASSLSSGGRNEKLFF. The CDR3 DNA reads TGCGCCAGCAGCTTGTCTTCGGGGGGGCGCAATGAAAAACTGTTTTTT.

This clone is medium-sized by share. The J gene is TRBJ2-1, the V gene TRBV6-1, with 9 bases lining up with TRBD1. CDR3 size: 14 residues. Germline V gives CDR1 MNHNS, CDR2 SASEGT. The junction had 8 bases not matched to a gene; V was cut back by 8 bases and J by 6 bases. The CDR3 sequence is CASWGTGTRNEQFF. The CDR3 nucleotides are TGTGCCAGCTGGGGGACAGGGACTCGCAATGAGCAGTTCTTC.

The V and J genes are TRBV19 and TRBJ2-7, with D maybe TRBD2 (5 bases). V was trimmed by 5 bases and J by 1 base, leaving 15 bases between them. This CDR3 comprises 15 residues. Per germline, CDR1 LNHDA and CDR2 SQIVND (reference sequence). The DNA of the CDR3 is TGTGCCAGTAGTCCCTCGGTTCGGGGTTCCTACGAGCAGTACTTC. The encoded protein is CASSPSVRGSYEQYF. Full variable domain (missing parts from reference TRBV19 and TRBJ2-7): DGGITQSPKYLFRKEGQNVTLSCEQNLNHDAMYWYRQDPGQGLRLIYYSQIVNDFQKGDIAEGYSVSREKKESFPLTVTSAQKNPTAFYLCASSPSVRGSYEQYFGPGTRLTVT.

The CDR3 region is CASSGEWGQGVTEAFF. The CDR3 region has the DNA TGTGCCAGCAGCGGAGAATGGGGACAGGGGGTAACTGAAGCTTTCTTT. This rearrangement joins TRBV9 to TRBJ1-1; 11 bases agree with TRBD1. Germline lookup yields CDR1 SGDLS and CDR2 YYNGEE. The CDR3 is 16 amino acids. V shed 3 bases and J 5 bases; nucleotides not matched to a gene: 9.

The CDR3 loop is CASNTGTGQFETQYF. CDR3 nucleotides: TGTGCCAGCAACACCGGGACAGGGCAGTTCGAGACCCAGTACTTC. The chain couples TRBV9 to TRBJ2-5, with 9 bases lining up with TRBD1. This CDR3 is built from 15 residues. J was trimmed by 5 bases and V by 6 bases; bases with no gene match: 11. In germline, CDR1 is SGDLS, CDR2 YYNGEE.

The chain carries TRBV10-2 and TRBJ2-7; possible D gene TRBD1, 5 bases. Germline V gene data show CDR1 as WSHSY and CDR2 as SAAADI. The CDR3 loop spans 13 amino acids. Trimming took 8 bases from V and 0 from J, leaving 11 bases between them. In DNA form, the CDR3 reads TGCGCCAGCGTCGAACAGGTCTCCTACGAGCAGTACTTC. Translation gives CASVEQVSYEQYF.

The CDR3 loop is CASSLSRFRGSNQPQHF. The CDR3 nucleotides read TGTGCCAGCAGTTTATCGAGGTTCAGGGGTAGCAATCAGCCCCAGCATTTT. The chain combines TRBV27 with TRBJ1-5, with D maybe TRBD1 (6 bases). Trimming left V 0 bases short and J 0 bases short, with 12 bases between. The CDR3 totals 17 residues. Germline V CDR1 and CDR2: MNHEY, SMNVEV (reference sequence).

This clone was counted only a few times. The rearrangement joins TRBV11-2 to TRBJ2-1; D unresolved. CDR1 is SGHAT, CDR2 FQNNGV, per germline. Trimming stripped 1 base from V and 10 bases from J, with 5 bases between. This CDR3 region has 11 residues. The CDR3 DNA is TGTGCCAGCAGCTTAGTAGTAGAGCAGTTCTTC. Its protein product is CASSLVVEQFF.

This clone has just one count. The genes are TRBV28 and TRBJ2-3; D unresolved. Germline lookup yields CDR1 MDHEN and CDR2 SYDVKM. Trimming took off 0 bases at V and 1 base at J, with 5 bases between the two ends. There are 14 residues in the CDR3. Here the CDR3 reads CASSLWSGTDTQYF. CDR3 sequence (DNA): TGTGCCAGCAGTTTATGGTCGGGCACAGATACGCAGTATTTT.

This chain joins TRBV5-4 and TRBJ2-3; 8 nucleotides agree with TRBD1. The CDR3 length is 16 residues. Per germline, CDR1 SGHNT and CDR2 YYREEE (reference sequence). The ends lost 5 bases at V and 2 bases at J; junction bases unmatched: 10. The CDR3: CASSYRQGSSTDTQYF. The CDR3 DNA reads as TGTGCCAGCAGTTACCGACAGGGGTCATCCACAGATACGCAGTATTTT.

The rearrangement uses TRBV27 and TRBJ1-5, with D hard to call. The CDR3 is 14 residues long. Trimming cost V 6 bases and J 0 bases, with 9 bases left between them. The germline CDR1 and CDR2 sequences are MNHEY and SMNVEV (reference sequence). In nucleotides, the CDR3 is TGTGCCAGCAGCATCGGGGATAGCAATCAGCCCCAGCATTTT. Amino acid sequence: CASSIGDSNQPQHF.

The chain employs TRBV30 and TRBJ1-3; 7 nucleotides align to TRBD1. CDR1 is GTSNPN, CDR2 SVGIG, per germline (reference sequence). Trimming took 6 bases from V and 2 from J; bases not matched to a gene: 4. This CDR3 region has 13 residues. Here the CDR3 DNA reads TGTGCCTGTCGGGGGACAGCTGGAAACACCATATATTTT. It yields the protein CACRGTAGNTIYF.

The chain links TRBV5-1 to TRBJ2-1; the D gene is possibly TRBD1 (5 bases). This CDR3 has 16 residues. V was shortened by 0 bases and J by 3 bases, with 13 bases between the two germline ends. Looked up from germline, CDR1 is SGHRS and CDR2 is YFSETQ. In DNA, the CDR3 is TGCGCCAGCAGCTTGGCTGGAGACAGATTCTACAATGAGCAGTTCTTC. This translates into CASSLAGDRFYNEQFF.

This clone was counted a few times. The rearrangement uses TRBV7-8 and TRBJ2-1; 8 bases are a match to TRBD1. Germline CDR1 is SGHVS and CDR2 is FQNEAQ. With V trimmed by 8 bases and J by 1 base, 7 bases remained unmatched. CDR3 length: 15 residues. CDR3 nucleotide sequence: TGTGCCAGCGCCCAGGGGGCAGGTTCCTACAATGAGCAGTTCTTC. This sequence encodes CASAQGAGSYNEQFF.

This chain connects TRBV7-6 to TRBJ2-7, with 8 positions matching TRBD2. CDR3 length: 12 amino acids. The germline V gene has CDR1 SGHVS and CDR2 FNYEAQ. J gave up 6 bases and V 2 bases, and 0 bases lay outside the gene matches. The CDR3 DNA follows: TGTGCCAGCAGCTTACGGGAGGGCGAGCAGTACTTC. Protein sequence: CASSLREGEQYF.

The genes are TRBV28 and TRBJ1-2; TRBD1 aligns across 8 bases. Germline V lookup: CDR1 MDHEN, CDR2 SYDVKM. Unmatched junction bases numbered 10, after V lost 6 bases and J lost 4 bases. CDR3 size: 15 residues. The CDR3 reads CASSPVPGGLYGYTF. CDR3 nucleotides: TGTGCCAGCAGCCCCGTACCAGGGGGCCTCTATGGCTACACCTTC.

J is TRBJ1-1 and V is TRBV9, with D possibly matching TRBD1 (6 bases). The V end lost 4 bases, the J end lost 0 bases, and 10 bases lay between the germline ends. Germline V gene sequence: CDR1 SGDLS, CDR2 YYNGEE. This CDR3 is 14 amino acids long. The CDR3 loop is CASSRQALNTEAFF. In nucleotides, the CDR3 is TGTGCCAGCAGCAGACAGGCCCTGAACACTGAAGCTTTCTTT. The full variable domain, rest sourced from reference TRBV9 and TRBJ1-1, is DSGVTQTPKHLITATGQRVTLRCSPRSGDLSVYWYQQSLDQGLQFLIQYYNGEERAKGNILERFSAQQFPDLHSELNLSSLELGDSALYFCASSRQALNTEAFFGQGTRLTVV.

The chain employs TRBV27 and TRBJ2-7; D possibly corresponds to TRBD1 (5 bases). CDR3 length equals 14 residues. Trimming took 2 bases from V and 6 from J, leaving 14 bases between them. Looked up from germline, CDR1 is MNHEY and CDR2 is SMNVEV (reference sequence). The CDR3 DNA reads as TGTGCCAGCAGTTTAACCCGCGACAGTCGCGAGCAGTACTTC. Its protein product is CASSLTRDSREQYF.

Turning to this clone: At the DNA level, this CDR3 is encoded by other sequences in the same sample as well. The chain carries TRBV7-2 and TRBJ2-7; unclear D gene. CDR1 and CDR2 from the germline V gene are SGHTA and FQGNSA. Trimming pared 1 base from V and 4 bases from J, leaving 5 bases between. The CDR3 is made up of 12 amino acids. CDR3 DNA sequence: TGTGCCAGCAGCTTAGTCTTGTACGAGCAGTACTTC. Residues: CASSLVLYEQYF.

The V gene is TRBV30, the J gene TRBJ2-1; 10 bases match TRBD2. Trimming cost V 6 bases and J 7 bases; bases outside gene matches: 9. The CDR3 consists of 14 residues. CDR1 and CDR2 (germline): GTSNPN, SVGIG (reference sequence). DNA of the CDR3: TGTGCCTGCCATAGGAGCGGGAGGGATAATGAGCAGTTCTTC. Its translation is CACHRSGRDNEQFF.

V and J are TRBV6-1 and TRBJ2-3; 9 bases align to TRBD2. The junction had 2 bases not matched to a gene; V was cut back by 4 bases and J by 3 bases. CDR3 length: 14 amino acids. CDR1 and CDR2 from the germline V gene are MNHNS and SASEGT. For the CDR3, the DNA is TGTGCCAGCAGTGTGGGACTAGCAACAGATACGCAGTATTTT. It encodes CASSVGLATDTQYF.

This chain joins TRBV7-8 and TRBJ2-7, with TRBD2 as a possible D gene (7 bases). CDR3 length: 15 amino acids. Per germline, CDR1 SGHVS and CDR2 FQNEAQ. V was shortened by 4 bases and J by 10 bases, with 23 bases between the two germline ends. This CDR3 reads CASSSALGGAGKQYF. The CDR3 bases are TGTGCCAGCAGCTCCGCCCTGGGGGGGGCGGGGAAACAGTACTTC.

This clone appeared a few times. The rearrangement links TRBV19 to TRBJ1-2; no reliable D call. The CDR3 totals 13 residues. CDR1 is LNHDA and CDR2 is SQIVND in the germline V gene (reference sequence). The germline V and J ends were trimmed by 3 bases and 2 bases, with 7 bases remaining between them. The CDR3 DNA sequence: TGTGCCAGTAGTATCCCGGAGAACTATGGCTACACCTTC. Translating it yields CASSIPENYGYTF.

The chain combines TRBV21-1 with TRBJ2-7; no check of the table's D call, TRBD2, against the DNA was made. TRBV21-1 is listed as a pseudogene. CDR3 size: 14 residues. CDR3 DNA: TGTGCCAGCACCCTATTAGCGGGGGGTAACGAGCAGTACTTC. Its protein product is CASTLLAGGNEQYF.

The rearrangement joins TRBV28 to TRBJ1-1, with D possibly TRBD1 on 5 matching bases. With 7 bases removed from V and 7 bases from J, the gap between germline ends came to 19 bases. Germline CDR1 and CDR2: MDHEN and SYDVKM. The CDR3 contains 14 residues. The CDR3 DNA sequence: TGTGCCAGCACCCTAGATGGGGCCGGGCGTGAAGCTTTCTTT. The encoded protein is CASTLDGAGREAFF.

This chain uses TRBV5-4 with TRBJ1-3; D not certain. V was trimmed by 4 bases and J by 4 bases, leaving 12 bases between them. Germline V gene lookup returns CDR1 SGHNT and CDR2 YYREEE (reference sequence). The CDR3 has 14 residues. The CDR3 is CASSAGRAGNTIYF. CDR3 in DNA: TGTGCCAGCAGCGCGGGAAGGGCCGGAAACACCATATATTTT. Looking up the rest from reference TRBV5-4 and TRBJ1-3 gives the full variable domain: ETGVTQSPTHLIKTRGQQVTLRCSSQSGHNTVSWYQQALGQGPQFIFQYYREEENGRGNFPPRFSGLQFPNYSSELNVNALELDDSALYLCASSAGRAGNTIYFGEGSWLTVV.

The V call is TRBV9, the J call TRBJ2-1; 9 nucleotides match TRBD1. Germline V gene data show CDR1 as SGDLS and CDR2 as YYNGEE. The CDR3 length is 18 residues. V was pared by 0 bases and J by 5 bases, with 12 bases of the junction left unmatched. The CDR3 coding sequence is TGTGCCAGCAGCGTAGGGTGGGGGGGGACAGGGAGCGACAATGAGCAGTTCTTC. Translating gives CASSVGWGGTGSDNEQFF.

This rearrangement joins TRBV5-1 to TRBJ2-7; 9 nucleotides line up with TRBD1. The V segment lost 4 bases and the J segment 5 bases; nucleotides outside the gene matches: 7. The CDR3 is 14 residues long. Germline CDR1 and CDR2: SGHRS and YFSETQ. The CDR3, as DNA: TGCGCCAGCAGCATCCGGGACAGGGTCGACGAGCAGTACTTC. Translation gives CASSIRDRVDEQYF.

Remarks on this clone: Relative to the germline gene, one junction end is altered; a read error may explain this. This rearrangement joins TRBV7-2 to TRBJ1-2; no firm D call. CDR1 and CDR2 (germline): SGHTA, FQGNSA. This CDR3 region has 14 residues. The CDR3, as DNA: TGTGCCAGCAGCTTGCAATTCGGGGTGGGTGGCTACCCCTTC. Its translation is CASSLQFGVGGYPF.